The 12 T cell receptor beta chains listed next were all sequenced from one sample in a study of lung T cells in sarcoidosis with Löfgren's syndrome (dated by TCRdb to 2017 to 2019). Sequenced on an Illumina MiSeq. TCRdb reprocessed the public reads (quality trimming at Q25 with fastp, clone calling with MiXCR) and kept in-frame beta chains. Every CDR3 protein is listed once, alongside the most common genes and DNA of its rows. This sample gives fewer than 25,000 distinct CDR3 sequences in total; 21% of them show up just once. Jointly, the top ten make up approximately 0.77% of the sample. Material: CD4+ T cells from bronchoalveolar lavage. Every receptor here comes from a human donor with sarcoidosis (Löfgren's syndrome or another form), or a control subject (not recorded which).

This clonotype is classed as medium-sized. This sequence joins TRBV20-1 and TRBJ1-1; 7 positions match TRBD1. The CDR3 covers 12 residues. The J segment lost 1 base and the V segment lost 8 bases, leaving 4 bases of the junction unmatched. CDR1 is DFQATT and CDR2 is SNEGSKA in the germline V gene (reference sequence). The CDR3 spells CSTGQPNTEAFF. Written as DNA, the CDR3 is TGCAGTACGGGACAGCCGAACACTGAAGCTTTCTTT.

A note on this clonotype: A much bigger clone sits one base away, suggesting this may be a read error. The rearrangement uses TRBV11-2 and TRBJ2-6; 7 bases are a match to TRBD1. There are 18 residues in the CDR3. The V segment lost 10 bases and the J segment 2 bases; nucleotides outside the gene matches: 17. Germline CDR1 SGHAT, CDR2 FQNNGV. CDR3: CANTGWRQGKAGANVLTF. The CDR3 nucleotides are TGTGCCAACACGGGATGGCGACAGGGAAAGGCTGGGGCCAACGTCCTGACTTTC.

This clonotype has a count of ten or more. As DNA, the CDR3 is TGTGCCAGCAGCTTGACGGGTGAAGCTTTCTTT. Amino acid sequence: CASSLTGEAFF. This chain connects TRBV5-8 to TRBJ1-1; D ambiguous. In germline, CDR1 is SGHTS, CDR2 YDEGEE. The V end was cut by 1 base, the J end by 7 bases, with 5 bases between. CDR3 length: 11 residues.

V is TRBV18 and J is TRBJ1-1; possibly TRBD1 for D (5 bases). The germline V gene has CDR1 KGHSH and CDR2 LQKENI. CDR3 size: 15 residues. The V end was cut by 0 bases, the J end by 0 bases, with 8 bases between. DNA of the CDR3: TGTGCCAGCTCACCACCGGGACGGCTGAACACTGAAGCTTTCTTT. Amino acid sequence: CASSPPGRLNTEAFF.

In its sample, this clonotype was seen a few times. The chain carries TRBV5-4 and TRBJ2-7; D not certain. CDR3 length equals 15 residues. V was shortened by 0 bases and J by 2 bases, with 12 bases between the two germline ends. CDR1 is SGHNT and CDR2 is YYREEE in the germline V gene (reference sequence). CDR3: CASSLDRSLTYEQYF. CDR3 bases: TGTGCCAGCAGCTTGGACAGATCGTTAACCTACGAGCAGTACTTC.

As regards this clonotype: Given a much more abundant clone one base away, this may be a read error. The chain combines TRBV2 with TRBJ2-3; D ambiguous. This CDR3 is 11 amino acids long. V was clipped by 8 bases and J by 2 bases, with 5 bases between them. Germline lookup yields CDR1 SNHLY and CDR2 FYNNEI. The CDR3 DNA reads TGTGCCAGCGGGGACACAGATACGCAGTATTTT. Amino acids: CASGDTDTQYF. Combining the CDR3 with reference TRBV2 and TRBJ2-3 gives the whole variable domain EPEVTQTPSHQVTQMGQEVILRCVPISNHLYFYWYRQILGQKVEFLVSFYNNEISEKSEIFDDQFSVERPDGSNFTLKIRSTKLEDSAMYFCASGDTDTQYFGPGTRLTVL.

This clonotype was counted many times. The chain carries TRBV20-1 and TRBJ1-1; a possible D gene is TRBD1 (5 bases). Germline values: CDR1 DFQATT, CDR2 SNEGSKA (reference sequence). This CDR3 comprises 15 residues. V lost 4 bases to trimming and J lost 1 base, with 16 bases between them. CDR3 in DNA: TGCAGTGCTATTACTAAGGGGACCGCGAACACTGAAGCTTTCTTT. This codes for CSAITKGTANTEAFF.

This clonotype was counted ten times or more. The CDR3 nucleotides read TGTGCCAGCATATTAGCGGGGTCCTACGAGCAGTACTTC. It codes for CASILAGSYEQYF. This chain uses TRBV28 with TRBJ2-7, with TRBD2 matching over 8 bases. There are 13 residues in the CDR3. Germline V gene sequence: CDR1 MDHEN, CDR2 SYDVKM. V lost 7 bases and J lost 1; bases outside the gene matches: 3.

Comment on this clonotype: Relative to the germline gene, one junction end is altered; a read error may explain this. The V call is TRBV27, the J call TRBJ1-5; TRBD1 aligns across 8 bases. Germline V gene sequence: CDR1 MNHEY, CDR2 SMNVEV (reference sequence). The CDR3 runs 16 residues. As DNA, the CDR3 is TGCGCCAGCGGTTGGAACTCCGGGACAGGCGATCAGCCCCAGCATTTT. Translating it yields CASGWNSGTGDQPQHF.

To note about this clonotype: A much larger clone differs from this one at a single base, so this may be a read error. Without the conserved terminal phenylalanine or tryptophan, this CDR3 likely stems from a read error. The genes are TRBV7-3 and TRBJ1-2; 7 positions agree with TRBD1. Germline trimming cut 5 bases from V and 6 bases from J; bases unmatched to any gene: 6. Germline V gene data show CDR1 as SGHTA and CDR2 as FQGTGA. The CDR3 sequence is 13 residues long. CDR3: CASSRATGHGYTL. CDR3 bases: TGTGCCAGCAGCCGAGCGACAGGGCATGGCTACACCCTC.

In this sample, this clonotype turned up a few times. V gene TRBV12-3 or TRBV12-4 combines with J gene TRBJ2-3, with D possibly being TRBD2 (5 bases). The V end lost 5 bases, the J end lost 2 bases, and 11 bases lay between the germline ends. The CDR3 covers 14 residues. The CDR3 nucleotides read TGTGCCAGCAGTCGAGCGGATGTCACAGATACGCAGTATTTT. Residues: CASSRADVTDTQYF.

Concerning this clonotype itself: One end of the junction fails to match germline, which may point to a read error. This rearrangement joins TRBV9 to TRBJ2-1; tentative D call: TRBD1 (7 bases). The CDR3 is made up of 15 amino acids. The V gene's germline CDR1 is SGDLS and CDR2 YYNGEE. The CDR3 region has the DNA TGTGCCAGCAGCGTAGAGGTCAGGGGGGTTAATGAGCGGTTCTTC. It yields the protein CASSVEVRGVNERFF. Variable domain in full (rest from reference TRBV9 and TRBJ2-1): DSGVTQTPKHLITATGQRVTLRCSPRSGDLSVYWYQQSLDQGLQFLIQYYNGEERAKGNILERFSAQQFPDLHSELNLSSLELGDSALYFCASSVEVRGVNERFFGPGTRLTVL.